This T cell receptor (beta chain) is from a study of pediatric ulcerative colitis. In this sample, this clone turned up once. During colonoscopy, one to two rectal pinch biopsies were collected. Profiling relied on immunoSEQ multiplex PCR, and the TCRdb table lists in-frame clones only, not all of them. The sample includes 15,000 to 20,000 clones, just under 75% of them seen just once. In germline, CDR1 is GTSNPN, CDR2 SVGIG (reference sequence). The CDR3 is 12 residues long. Trimming removed 5 bases at V and 7 bases at J, with 13 bases between. The clonotype comes from a girl aged 10-17 years with moderate ulcerative colitis. This chain links TRBV30 with TRBJ2-3; D ambiguous. The sequenced sample was gut tissue. CDR3 region: CAWGTRANTQYF. CDR3 bases: TGTGCCTGGGGCACAAGGGCGAATACGCAGTATTTT. The whole variable domain, filled in from reference TRBV30 and TRBJ2-3, reads SQTIHQWPATLVQPVGSPLSLECTVEGTSNPNLYWYRQAAGRGLQLLFYSVGIGQISSEVPQNLSASRPQDRQFILSSKKLLLSDSGFYLCAWGTRANTQYFGPGTRLTVL.